One T cell receptor beta chain is described in this entry. The antigen it recognizes is unknown. No base qualities exist here, and no much larger clone lies one base off it. Each collaborating institution followed its own protocols to collect whole blood in K2EDTA tubes. For TCRbeta analysis, collaborator samples were shipped as frozen whole blood, as isolated PBMCs, or as DNA extracted from either sample type. The sample comes from a study of blood T cell repertoires in COVID-19 (dated by TCRdb to the early 2020s). As for the study more broadly: Samples from collaborators originated in the United States, Italy and Spain and spanned both the acute and convalescent phases of COVID-19. The prospective study material was composed of cDNA or gDNA derived from T cells, B-cell-depleted T cells, or PBMCs. Deeply sampled blood TCRbeta repertoires from subjects exposed to, actively infected with, or recovered from COVID-19 were included in the dataset. The repertoires were released in a freely available public database meant as a resource for research on the immune response to SARS-CoV-2. The samples were drawn from the first 160 participants of the ongoing ImmuneRACE study and from 1,254 subjects provided by 6 global collaborators. Sample metadata almost always included a de-identified subject ID, COVID-19 status, age in years and sex. Where available, HLA class I and class II types were obtained from metadata supplied by the sample provider rather than from assay-based typing. Overall study outcomes, separate from this receptor: The quantity of clinical and demographic metadata differed by source and by participant and was supplied without curation.

CDR1 and CDR2, per the germline V gene (reference sequence), are SEHNR and FQNEAQ. V loses 2 bases, J loses 6 bases, and the germline ends lie 13 bases apart. The CDR3 goes from the cysteine to the phenylalanine over 14 residues. Just CDR3 DNA is preserved here, 42 bases in frame from base 1. TCRbeta CDR3 regions were amplified from genomic DNA by means of the immunoSEQ Assay, a bias-controlled multiplex PCR. The original pipeline was this. The number of nucleated cells in each sample was estimated from the amplification of reference gene primers within the assay. To quantify the absolute abundance of each unique TCRbeta CDR3 rearrangement, sequence reads were collapsed and filtered. For each sample, productive Simpson clonality was calculated as the square root of Simpson's diversity index over productive rearrangements. TCRdb holds this immuneACCESS table with in-frame rearrangements only. Some clones are missing; in checked studies, unresolved V genes explain under half, and the rest has no known cause. The V and J calls and the clone size are those of that table, but D and trimming were determined from the DNA. The sample table holds approximately 120,000 clones, of which around nine tenths were seen once. In total, the top ten clones hold 19% of the sample.

This TCR came from a human donor with acute or convalescent COVID-19. The donor label of this sample is uncertain. The chain is assembled from TRBV7-9 and TRBJ1-1; the D region possibly corresponds to TRBD1 (5 bases align). Sequences were obtained from peripheral blood. The CDR3 loop reads CASSLLGGSAEAFF. The DNA is TGTGCCAGCAGCTTACTCGGGGGTAGCGCTGAAGCTTTCTTT.